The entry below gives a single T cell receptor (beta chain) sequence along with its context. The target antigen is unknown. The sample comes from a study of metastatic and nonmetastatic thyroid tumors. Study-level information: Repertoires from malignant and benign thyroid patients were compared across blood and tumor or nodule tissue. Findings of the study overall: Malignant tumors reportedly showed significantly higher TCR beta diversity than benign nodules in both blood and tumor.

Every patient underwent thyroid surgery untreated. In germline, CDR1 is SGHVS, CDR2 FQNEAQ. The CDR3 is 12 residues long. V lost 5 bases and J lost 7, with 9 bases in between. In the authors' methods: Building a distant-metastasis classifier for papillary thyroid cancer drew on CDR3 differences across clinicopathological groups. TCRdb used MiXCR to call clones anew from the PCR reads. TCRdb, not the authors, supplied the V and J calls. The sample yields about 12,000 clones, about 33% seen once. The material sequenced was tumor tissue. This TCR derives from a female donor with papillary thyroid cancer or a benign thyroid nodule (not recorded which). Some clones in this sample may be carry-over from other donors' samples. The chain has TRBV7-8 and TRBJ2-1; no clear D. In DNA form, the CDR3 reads TGTGCCAGCAGCCCCCGGCCTAATGAGCAGTTCTTC. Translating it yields CASSPRPNEQFF.